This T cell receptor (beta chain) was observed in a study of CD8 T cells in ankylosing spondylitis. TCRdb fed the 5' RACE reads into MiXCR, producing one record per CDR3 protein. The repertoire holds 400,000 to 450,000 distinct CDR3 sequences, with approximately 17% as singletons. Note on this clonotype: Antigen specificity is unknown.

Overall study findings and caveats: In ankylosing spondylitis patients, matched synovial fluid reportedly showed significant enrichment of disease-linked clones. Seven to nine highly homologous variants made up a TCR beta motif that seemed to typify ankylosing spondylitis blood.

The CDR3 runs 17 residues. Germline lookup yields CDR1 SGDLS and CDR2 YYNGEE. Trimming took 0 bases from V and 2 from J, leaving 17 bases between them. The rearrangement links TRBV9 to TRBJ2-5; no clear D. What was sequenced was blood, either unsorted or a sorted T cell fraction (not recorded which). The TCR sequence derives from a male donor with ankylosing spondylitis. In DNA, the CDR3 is TGTGCCAGCAGCGTAGCGATGGGAAGTGGTATTCAAGAGACCCAGTACTTC. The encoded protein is CASSVAMGSGIQETQYF.